This entry is about one TCR beta chain. A sample-barcoded 5' primer and a J-beta primer mix were used in a second PCR of roughly 6 to 11 cycles. In TCRdb, the 5' RACE reads were re-called with MiXCR into one record per CDR3 protein. This sample has approximately 780,000 distinct CDR3 sequences; about a quarter occur once, and the top ten carry about 3%. This CDR3 spans 15 amino acids. Unmatched junction bases numbered 8, after V lost 6 bases and J lost 1 base. The data stem from a study of blood T cells in healthy people across ages. A further study also used this sample, focusing on T cells of mothers and their children. In that study: No clones detected were persistent microchimeric T cell clones.

Sequenced material: blood. This TCR was recovered from a boy under 18 in good health. The rearrangement links TRBV12-3 or TRBV12-4 to TRBJ1-1; 7 nucleotides line up with TRBD1. CDR3 residues: CASRPQGVWNTEAFF. CDR3 in DNA: TGTGCCAGCAGACCCCAGGGGGTTTGGAACACTGAAGCTTTCTTT.